This T cell receptor (beta chain) was recorded in a study of cytotoxic CD8 clonotypes in ibrutinib-treated CLL. Study-level background: The cohort had about a dozen relapsed/refractory and approximately 15 treatment-naive patients, 17 IGHV unmutated.

Assay: immunoSEQ multiplex PCR; the TCRdb copy retains only in-frame clones and omits some. The sample records about 22,000 clones, around 72% being singletons. This clone was seen just once. What it recognizes is unknown. The CDR3 spans 15 residues. Trimming took off 3 bases at V and 0 bases at J, with 10 bases between the two ends. Germline-derived CDR1 and CDR2 are SGHDT and YYEEEE. Findings and caveats of the study: At ibrutinib response, clonality increased, and at progression it declined back toward baseline. Sustained-remission and progressing patients had unequal sampling times. Under therapy, public clonotypes either contracted or stayed stable, and they were uncommon.

V and J are TRBV5-6 and TRBJ1-5; TRBD1 is a possible D gene (5 bases). This sample comprised PBMCs, obtained before ibrutinib treatment. This TCR was sampled from a human donor with chronic lymphocytic leukemia. This CDR3 reads CASSWGPYSNQPQHF. The DNA of the CDR3 is TGTGCCAGCAGCTGGGGACCTTATAGCAATCAGCCCCAGCATTTT.